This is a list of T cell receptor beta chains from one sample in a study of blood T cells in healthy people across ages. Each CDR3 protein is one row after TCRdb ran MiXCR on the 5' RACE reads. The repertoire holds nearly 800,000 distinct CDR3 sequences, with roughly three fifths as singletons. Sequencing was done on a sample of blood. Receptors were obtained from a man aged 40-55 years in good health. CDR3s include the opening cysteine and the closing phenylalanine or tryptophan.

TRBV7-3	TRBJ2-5	CASSPQGPSETQYF
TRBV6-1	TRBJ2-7	CASGQGLHEQYF
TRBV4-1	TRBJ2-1	CASSQLKPPGLAGDEQFF
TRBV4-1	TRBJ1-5	CASSEFGTGNQPQHF
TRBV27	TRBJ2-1	CASKGALNEQFF
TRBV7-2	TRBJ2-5	CASSLVLGRETQYF
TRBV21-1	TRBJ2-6	CASSHKTGISGANVLTF
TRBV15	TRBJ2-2	CATRARRELFF
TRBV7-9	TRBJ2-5	CASSFREYQETQYF
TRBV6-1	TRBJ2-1	CAIPGPTYNEQFF
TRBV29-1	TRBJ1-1	CSVVVGTEAFF
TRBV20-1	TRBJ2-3	CSARGRQGYTDTQYF
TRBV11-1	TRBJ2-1	CASSYGTGAYNEQFF
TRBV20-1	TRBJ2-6	CSARDRGTGSRSGANVLTF
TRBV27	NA	CASAQREGREQYF
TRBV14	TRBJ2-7	CASSQDFWGLAGVLYF
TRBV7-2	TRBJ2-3	CASSPQAGLTDTQYF
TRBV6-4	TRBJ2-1	CASSDGKASRMQFF
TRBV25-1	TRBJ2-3	CASSPRSGIRTDTQYF
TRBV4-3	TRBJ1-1	CASSQGRVNTEAFF
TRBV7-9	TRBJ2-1	CAGGQGNFDEQFF
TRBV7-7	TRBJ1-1	CASSSDRGTEAFF
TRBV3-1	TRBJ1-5	CASSQGNSQQPQHF
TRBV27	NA	CASNRPGETQYF
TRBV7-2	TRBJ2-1	CASSRAPRIQLGEQFF
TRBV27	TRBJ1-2	CASSLSPSTGGVDYGYTF
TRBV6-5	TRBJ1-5	CASRARGGNQPQHF
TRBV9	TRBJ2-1	CASSVGIRGAIAEQFF
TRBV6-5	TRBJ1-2	CASSYLIGGTGDHYGYTF
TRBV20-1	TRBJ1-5	CSVLVGQPNNQPQHF
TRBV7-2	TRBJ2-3	CASSWPSGGRPDTQYF
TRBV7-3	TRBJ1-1	CASSSQTGVNTEAFF
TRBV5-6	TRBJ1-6	CASSQGQGIHF
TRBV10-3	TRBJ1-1	CAISRVSTNTEAFF
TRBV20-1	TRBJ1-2	CSARPEGVTNYGYTF
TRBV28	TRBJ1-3	CASSFGATGNTIYF
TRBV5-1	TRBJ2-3	CASSLVLNRQVIDTQYF
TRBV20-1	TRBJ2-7	CSARDLGRRYNEQYF
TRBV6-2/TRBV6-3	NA	CASRTIWGEQYF
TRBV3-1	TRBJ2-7	CASSQDRQGYSSYEQYF
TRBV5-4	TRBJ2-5	CASLSQTGDQETQYF
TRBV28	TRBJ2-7	CASSLIRLAGEGIPSYEQYF
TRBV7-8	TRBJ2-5	CASSLDLAGGPWKETQYF
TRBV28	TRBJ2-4	CASSFEPPRAKNIQYF
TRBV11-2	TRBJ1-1	CASSDSVLEAFF
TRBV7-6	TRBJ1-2	CASSLATGSGYGYTF
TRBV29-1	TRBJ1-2	CSVEFMAGISYGYTF
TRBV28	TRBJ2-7	CASSAHRLTYEQYF
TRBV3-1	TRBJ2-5	CASSQTGEQETQYF
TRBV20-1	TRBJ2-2	CSARGRASGTVGELFF
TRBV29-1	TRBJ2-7	CSVGDAQGGTYEQYF
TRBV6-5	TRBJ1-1	CASSYGQVNTEAFF